This T cell receptor beta chain was recovered during a study of cytomegalovirus exposure and HLA in healthy donors (dated by TCRdb to the late 2010s). At the level of the whole study: An earlier analysis of 587 of the donors reported about 260 Gb of sequence data and 95 million to 120 million unique TCR beta sequences obtained from about 180 million T cells. Donor age, sex, ethnicity and CMV serostatus were compiled together with the repertoire data. The study combined high-throughput TCR immunosequencing, statistical association of individual TCRs with disease status, and machine learning to predict cytomegalovirus infection status. Typing coverage varied by locus: about 629-630 donors for A, B, C, DRB1 and DQB1; more than 500 for DQA1; around 610 for DPA1; around 490 for DPB1. In the later analysis, no new phenotypic data were used to find candidate immune exposures; instead, reliance was placed on TCR beta sequences and their occurrence across donors. The aim of the study was to test whether cataloging public T cell receptors could identify signatures of past pathogen exposure. A separate validation cohort of over 95 different subjects was used in addition to the 666-subject first cohort. To decide whether each TCR beta V gene segment behaved as functional or pseudogenic, an earlier analysis of some 600 of the donors relied on high-throughput TCR beta sequencing. On average, around 230,000 unique TCR beta nucleotide sequences were sequenced per donor among some 430 genotyped donors of the cohort, with roughly 19% of those sequences being non-productive. Several DR-DQ haplotypes were treated as single units for association and clustering because of strong linkage in the cohort. To study patterns of TCR occurrence, a later analysis re-analyzed previously published TCR beta repertoires from more than 550 donors and added high-resolution HLA genotyping. The genetic ancestry cluster associated with self-reported Caucasian donors included around 76% of the approximately 430 genotyped donors. Using immunosequencing, the study profiled T cell repertoires from 666 subjects and related those repertoires to cytomegalovirus serostatus. Approximately 300 gigabases of sequencing data and tens of millions of unique TCR sequences made up an early release that covered around 640 HLA-typed donors. HLA typing included class I and class II loci at four-digit resolution. All discovery cohort repertoires had been generated on a single sequencing platform. Genome-wide SNP genotypes for about three fifths of the roughly 700 donors were used in a later genetic analysis, which treated that subset as a discovery cohort. What the research found in general, with its limitations: A further reported finding was that TCR beta sequences accurately predicted the HLA-A and HLA-B alleles for most subjects in the first cohort. In this cohort, only TCR beta chains were sequenced, and detectable features were limited by the absence of alpha or paired-chain data. The 87-base-pair reads could not distinguish some IMGT-functional V segments, including TRBV6-2 and TRBV6-3, so those segments were excluded. In an earlier analysis of around 600 of the donors, most TCR beta V segments appeared in productive rearrangements about 87% or about 30% of the time, broadly matching IMGT annotations. V-gene and J-gene trimming of TCR beta chains was associated with a missense DCLRE1C variant in a later genetic analysis, and the association was replicated in an independent cohort. Most TCR sequences were observed very rarely across donors, whereas some public TCRs were present in many individuals. According to a later analysis, TCR association rates differed among HLA loci, with DRB1 alleles showing the most associated TCRs and HLA-C alleles showing the fewest. In a later analysis, some 17,000 TCR beta sequences were associated with specific HLA alleles at a false discovery rate of 0.05. Compared with equally common non-associated chains, HLA-associated TCR beta chains in a later analysis were more clonally expanded and had lower generation probabilities. Because HLA typing was missing for some donors at each locus, association tests included only the typed subset. A cluster of highly shared sequence variants was judged likely to be a technical artifact of the sequencing pipeline. Assigning TCR associations to individual alleles was difficult when HLA alleles, especially DR and DQ, strongly co-occurred. Three of the identified cytomegalovirus-associated TCR beta chains were confirmed in vitro to be specific for cytomegalovirus antigens. For the cohort, immune exposure information was limited to CMV serostatus. Correlated functional status among segregating V segments might reflect linkage disequilibrium, but an unknown experimental factor could not be ruled out. In both the original and validation cohorts, the classifier was reported to diagnose cytomegalovirus status with high specificity and sensitivity. In a later analysis, several top co-occurrence clusters were reported to appear linked to parvovirus B19, influenza, CMV and Epstein-Barr virus. Because counts were too low, some 17 rarely observed V segments, including chromosome 9 orphons, were excluded from the earlier analysis of some 590 of the donors. According to the authors, the approach could potentially be generalized to other disease states and immunological phenotypes. Most CMV-associated TCR beta chains appeared to be HLA-restricted in a later analysis, and the HLA associations seemed to be driven largely by CMV exposure. The study listed approximately 150 TCR beta chains as associated with cytomegalovirus. Presence/absence analyses assumed roughly uniform sequencing depth across donors, an assumption that may not hold. In a later genetic analysis, fewer N-insertions in productive TCRs were reported among donors in an Asian-associated ancestry cluster than the approximately 710-donor mean.

Receptor libraries were prepared by the immunoSEQ multiplex PCR assay. The multiplex PCR relied on a mix of 60 forward primers for TCR Vbeta segments and 13 reverse primers for TCR Jbeta segments. A multiplex PCR assay on genomic DNA amplified the CDR3 region of rearranged TCR beta genes. Amplified TCR beta libraries were sequenced as 87-base-pair reads on the Illumina HiSeq System. The study's processing was this. Across the 500 to 700 repertoires, a later analysis counted around 80 million unique TCR beta chains, 9 million to 14 million of which were shared by at least two donors. To remove PCR and sequencing errors, raw reads were error-corrected and collapsed into unique sequences using a nearest-neighbor algorithm that merged closely related sequences. Alignment of CDR3 sequences to IMGT reference sequences was used to assign V, D and J gene segments. For a sequence to be retained, at least a six-nucleotide match to both a V gene segment and a J gene segment was required. Rearrangements were called productive when the CDR3 lacked stop codons and stayed in frame with V and J; all others were non-productive. Following IMGT convention, CDR3 was defined as the stretch from the second conserved V-encoded cysteine up to the conserved J-encoded phenylalanine. The earlier analysis of some 600 of the donors excluded sequences that lacked an unambiguous match to a single V gene segment. In an earlier analysis of approximately 610 of the donors, V segments were called functional above 56.7% productive rearrangements and were called segregating when the between-donor standard deviation exceeded 5%. A statistical classification framework was developed to diagnose cytomegalovirus status using the catalog of TCR beta chain sequences. In a later analysis, V and J genes were assigned by comparing TCR nucleotide sequences against IMGT/GENE-DB human TR gene sequences. The TCRdist pipeline was used in a later analysis to assign CDR3 sequences and most-parsimonious VDJ recombination scenarios. In a later analysis, each TCR beta chain was defined by its CDR3 amino acid sequence together with its V-gene family, and reads without a unique V-gene family were excluded. To address suspected cross-contamination and a sequencing artifact, a later analysis removed 592 highly shared, low-generation-probability nucleotide sequences. In a later analysis, a clonal expansion index was calculated for each public chain from normalized within-repertoire ranks of inferred template counts. In a later analysis, generation probabilities were computed using a VDJ recombination model fitted to out-of-frame rearrangements, and the results were checked against IGoR. In a later analysis, TCR-TCR, TCR-HLA and TCR-CMV co-occurrence was scored with hypergeometric tests, and a repertoire-size bias correction was applied to TCR pairs. A later analysis estimated false discovery rates by permuting HLA or CMV assignments 20 times. In a later analysis, co-occurring TCRs were grouped using DBSCAN, with TCRdist sequence similarity added in when clustering inside HLA-allele-positive subsets. Co-occurrence clustering excluded repertoires with fewer than 30,000 or more than 120,000 public chains, plus five with anomalous nucleotide sharing. Drawn from immuneACCESS, this table holds only the in-frame rearrangements with V and J called that TCRdb kept. Clones are partly lost; checked studies trace under half to an unresolved V gene and leave the rest unexplained. V, J and clone size reflect that table, while D and trimming were determined from the DNA. Recorded for this sample are 97,000 or so clones; about 81% of them occurred a single time. The top ten hold less than 1.5% of the sample.

CDR1 is given as MDHEN and CDR2 as SYDVKM, both from the germline V gene. Taken from cysteine to phenylalanine, the CDR3 has 15 residues. Only the CDR3 DNA stays, 45 bases, in frame from base 1. For this chain, trimming is 3 bases at the V end and 0 bases at the J end, and the number of junction bases without a gene match is 3. With regard to this clone: Its antigen has not been determined. No much larger clone exists at a distance of one base, and base qualities are not known.

The cohort comprised fewer than 700 healthy bone marrow donors. All cohort members were sampled while nominally healthy, although unrecorded immune exposures were likely present. The donor tested CMV seronegative, placing the donor among the 350 or so seronegative members of the cohort. Every donor gave a peripheral blood sample, and the peripheral blood mononuclear cells from that sample were used for TCR beta sequencing. The Qiagen DNeasy Blood Extraction Kit was used to extract genomic DNA from the blood cell samples. Sequencing was carried out using PBMCs. The sequence is built from TRBV28 and TRBJ2-7; 9 bases in the middle match TRBD1. This TCR was sampled from a man aged 40-50 years in good health and CMV-seronegative. The CDR3 reads as follows: CASSFGQGHSYEQYF. The nucleotides are TGTGCCAGCAGTTTCGGACAGGGGCACTCCTACGAGCAGTACTTC. The full variable domain, completed from the reference TRBV28 and TRBJ2-7 proteins outside the CDR3, reads DVKVTQSSRYLVKRTGEKVFLECVQDMDHENMFWYRQDPGLGLRLIYFSYDVKMKEKGDIPEGYSVSREKKERFSLILESASTNQTSMYLCASSFGQGHSYEQYFGPGTRLTVT.